This T cell receptor beta chain came from a study of cytomegalovirus exposure and HLA in healthy donors. Study at large: In a previous analysis, approximately 110 million unique TCR beta sequences were found from some 180 million T cells. Findings and limits, study-wide: Later analysis demonstrated an association between a missense DCLRE1C variant and TCR beta V- and J-gene trimming. Within an earlier analysis, most TCR beta V segments proved productive either about 87% or about 30% of the time. Associated with HLA alleles at 0.05 false discovery rate in a later analysis were 16,951 TCR beta sequences.

The sample holds a few counts of this clone. The antigen is unknown. A read error may produce the germline difference seen at one junction end. 60 Vbeta and 13 Jbeta primers were used in PCR. The data were produced by immunoSEQ multiplex PCR, yet TCRdb's version contains in-frame clones alone and is incomplete. The data hold 40,000 or so clones, with 90% to 95% observed a single time. The CDR3 loop spans 14 amino acids. Germline values: CDR1 SGHAT, CDR2 FQNNGV. This TCR was sampled from a young woman in good health and CMV-seronegative. The V call is TRBV11-2, the J call TRBJ2-7; TRBD2 might be the D (6 bases). The sample consisted of PBMCs. The CDR3 loop is CASSSSSGGESPFF. In nucleotides, the CDR3 is TGTGCCAGCAGCTCATCGTCGGGCGGGGAATCACCCTTCTTC. Combining the CDR3 with reference TRBV11-2 and TRBJ2-7 gives the whole variable domain EAGVAQSPRYKIIEKRQSVAFWCNPISGHATLYWYQQILGQGPKLLIQFQNNGVVDDSQLPKDRFSAERLKGVDSTLKIQPAKLEDSAVYLCASSSSSGGESPFFGPGTRLTVT.